The next 4 T cell receptor beta chains were all read from a single sample in a study of blood T cell repertoires in COVID-19. Assay: immunoSEQ multiplex PCR; the TCRdb copy retains only in-frame clones and omits some. The sample has some 220,000 clones; about nine tenths are singletons. Material: peripheral blood. The origin of the receptors is a man aged 25-40 years with COVID-19, enrolled during active disease.

The chain is built from TRBV6-5 and TRBJ2-5; 8 bases are shared with TRBD1. Trimming removed 6 bases from V and 2 bases from J; junction bases left unmatched: 2. CDR3 size: 13 residues. The V gene's germline CDR1 is MNHEY and CDR2 SVGAGI. The CDR3 spells CASRYRGQETQYF. The CDR3 bases are TGTGCCAGCAGATACAGGGGGCAAGAGACCCAGTACTTC.

V and J are TRBV5-6 and TRBJ2-7, with TRBD1 as a possible D gene (5 bases). There are 16 residues in the CDR3. Per the germline V gene, CDR1 is SGHDT and CDR2 is YYEEEE. Trimming left V 0 bases short and J 2 bases short, with 15 bases between. CDR3 nucleotides: TGTGCCAGCAGCTTGGAGGCCGGACACCGACCCTACGAGCAGTACTTC. As protein: CASSLEAGHRPYEQYF.

V gene TRBV5-1 combines with J gene TRBJ2-3, with a weak D call TRBD1 (5 bases). The CDR3 spans 15 residues. Germline V gene data show CDR1 as SGHRS and CDR2 as YFSETQ. Trimming left V 3 bases short and J 0 bases short, with 11 bases between. CDR3 in DNA: TGCGCCAGCAGCTCGGACATTCTTAGCACAGATACGCAGTATTTT. This sequence encodes CASSSDILSTDTQYF.

This chain links TRBV18 with TRBJ1-4; TRBD1 matches 7 bases. J lost 5 bases, V lost 1 base, and 4 bases had no gene match. The CDR3 is 15 residues long. CDR1 KGHSH and CDR2 LQKENI come from the germline V gene. The CDR3 DNA is TGTGCCAGCTCACCACGACAGGGCCCAAATGAAAAACTGTTTTTT. Protein sequence: CASSPRQGPNEKLFF.